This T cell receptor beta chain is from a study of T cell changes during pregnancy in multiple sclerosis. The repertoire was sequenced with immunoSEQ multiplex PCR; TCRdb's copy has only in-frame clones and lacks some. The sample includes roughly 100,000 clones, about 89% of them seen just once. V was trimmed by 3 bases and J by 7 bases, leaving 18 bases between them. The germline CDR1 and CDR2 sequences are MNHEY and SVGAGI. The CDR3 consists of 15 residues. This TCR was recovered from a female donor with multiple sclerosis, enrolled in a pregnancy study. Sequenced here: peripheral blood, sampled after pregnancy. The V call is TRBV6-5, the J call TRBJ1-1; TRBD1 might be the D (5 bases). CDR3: CASSYYRTLHSEAFF. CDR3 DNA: TGTGCCAGCAGTTATTATCGGACACTGCATAGTGAAGCTTTCTTT.